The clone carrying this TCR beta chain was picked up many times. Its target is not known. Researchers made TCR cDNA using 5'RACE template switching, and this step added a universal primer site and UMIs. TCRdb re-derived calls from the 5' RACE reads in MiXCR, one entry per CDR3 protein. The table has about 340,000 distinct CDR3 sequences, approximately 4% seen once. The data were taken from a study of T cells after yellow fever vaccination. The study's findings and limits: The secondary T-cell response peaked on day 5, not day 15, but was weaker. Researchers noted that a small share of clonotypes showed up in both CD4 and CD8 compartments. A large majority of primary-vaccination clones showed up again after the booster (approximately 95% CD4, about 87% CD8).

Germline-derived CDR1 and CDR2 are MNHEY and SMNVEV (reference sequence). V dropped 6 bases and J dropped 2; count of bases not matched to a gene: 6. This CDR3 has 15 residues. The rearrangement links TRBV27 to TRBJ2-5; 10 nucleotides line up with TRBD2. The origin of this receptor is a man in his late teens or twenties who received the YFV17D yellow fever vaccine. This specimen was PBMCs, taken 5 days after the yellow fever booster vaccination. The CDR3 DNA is TGTGCCAGCAGACATCTAGCGGGGGAACAAGAGACCCAGTACTTC. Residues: CASRHLAGEQETQYF.